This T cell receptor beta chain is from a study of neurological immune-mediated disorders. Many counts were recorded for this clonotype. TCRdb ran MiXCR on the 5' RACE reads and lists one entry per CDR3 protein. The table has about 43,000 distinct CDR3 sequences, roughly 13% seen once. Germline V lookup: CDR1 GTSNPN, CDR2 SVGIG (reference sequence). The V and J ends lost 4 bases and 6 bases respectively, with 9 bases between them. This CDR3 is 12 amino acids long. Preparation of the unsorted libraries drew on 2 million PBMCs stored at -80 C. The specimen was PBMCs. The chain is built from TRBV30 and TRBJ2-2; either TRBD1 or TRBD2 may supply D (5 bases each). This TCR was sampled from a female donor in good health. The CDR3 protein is CAWTGLAGELFF. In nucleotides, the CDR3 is TGTGCCTGGACGGGGCTTGCCGGGGAGCTGTTTTTT.